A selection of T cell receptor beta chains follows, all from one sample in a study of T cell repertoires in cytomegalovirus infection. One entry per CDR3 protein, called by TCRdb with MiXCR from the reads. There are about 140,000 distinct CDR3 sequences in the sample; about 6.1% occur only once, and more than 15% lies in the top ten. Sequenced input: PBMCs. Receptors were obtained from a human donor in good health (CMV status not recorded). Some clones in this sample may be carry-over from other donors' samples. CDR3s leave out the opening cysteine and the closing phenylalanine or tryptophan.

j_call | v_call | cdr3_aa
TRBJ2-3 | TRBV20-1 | SATLGSPDTQY
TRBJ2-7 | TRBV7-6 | ASSLAGGGSYEQY
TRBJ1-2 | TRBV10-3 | AISETDGRGYT
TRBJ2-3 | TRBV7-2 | ASSWTSGGADTQY
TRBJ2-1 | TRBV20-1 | SAHAANGVNEQF
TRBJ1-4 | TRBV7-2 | ASSLKEKLF
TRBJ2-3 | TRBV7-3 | ASSLNRDYHLDTDTQY
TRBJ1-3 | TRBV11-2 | ASSLVGEAGNTIY
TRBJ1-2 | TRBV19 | ASSIGGEASYGYT
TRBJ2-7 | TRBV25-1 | ASSEYGGAYEQY
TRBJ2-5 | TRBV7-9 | ASSLGQEGETQY
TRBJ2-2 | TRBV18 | ASSPTGSRGANTGELF
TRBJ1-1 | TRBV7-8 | ASSGARGTEAF
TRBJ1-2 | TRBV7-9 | ASRESGQRLGGYT
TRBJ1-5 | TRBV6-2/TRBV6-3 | ASSPGQGIQPQH
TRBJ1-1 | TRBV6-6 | ASIGLTEAF
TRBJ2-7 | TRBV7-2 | ASSLFGTYEQY
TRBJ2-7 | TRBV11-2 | ASSLVPRANEQY
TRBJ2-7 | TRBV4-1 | ASSPDQGSSYEQY
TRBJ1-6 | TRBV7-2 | ASSIVNSPLH
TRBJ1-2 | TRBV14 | ASSLGLGDRGKSYT
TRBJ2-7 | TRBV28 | ASSLVGAPYYEQY
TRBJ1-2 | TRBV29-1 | SVEDRNYGYT
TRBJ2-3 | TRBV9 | ASSVEGIHTDTQY
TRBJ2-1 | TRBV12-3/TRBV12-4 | ASSSGTHYNEQF
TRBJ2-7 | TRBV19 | ASSPGPGRDEQY
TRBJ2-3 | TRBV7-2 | ASSLAGLADRTDTQY
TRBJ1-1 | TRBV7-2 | ASSLVAGYEAF
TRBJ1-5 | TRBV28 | ASRNRQGSRQPQH
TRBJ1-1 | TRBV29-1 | SVEVRGPIGGTEAF
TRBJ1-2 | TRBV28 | ASSLPGTGRGYT
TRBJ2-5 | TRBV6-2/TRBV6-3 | ASRVSGGSGETQY
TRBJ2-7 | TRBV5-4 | ASSRRTGSSYEQY
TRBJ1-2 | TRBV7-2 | ATVGDDYGYT
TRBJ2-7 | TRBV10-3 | AISRRDPYEQY
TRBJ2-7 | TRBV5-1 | ASSFGPGTGSYEQY
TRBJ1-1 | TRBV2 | ASSENGFGGAEAF
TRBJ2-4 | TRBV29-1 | SVGFGQVQY
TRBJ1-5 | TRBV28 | ASRPQGHNQPQR
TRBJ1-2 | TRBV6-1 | ASSEVQTTHGYT
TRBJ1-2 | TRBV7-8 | ASSQDRGLDGYT
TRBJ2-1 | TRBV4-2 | ASSQDPGATNYNEQF
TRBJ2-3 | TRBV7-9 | ASSSDGDTQY
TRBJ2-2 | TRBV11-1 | ASTTFAPNTGELF
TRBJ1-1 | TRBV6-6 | ASNYRGITEAF
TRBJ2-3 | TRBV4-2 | ASSQDLGQGADTQY
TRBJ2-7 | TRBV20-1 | SARDHRFYEQY
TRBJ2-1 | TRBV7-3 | ASSLYLSGANEQF